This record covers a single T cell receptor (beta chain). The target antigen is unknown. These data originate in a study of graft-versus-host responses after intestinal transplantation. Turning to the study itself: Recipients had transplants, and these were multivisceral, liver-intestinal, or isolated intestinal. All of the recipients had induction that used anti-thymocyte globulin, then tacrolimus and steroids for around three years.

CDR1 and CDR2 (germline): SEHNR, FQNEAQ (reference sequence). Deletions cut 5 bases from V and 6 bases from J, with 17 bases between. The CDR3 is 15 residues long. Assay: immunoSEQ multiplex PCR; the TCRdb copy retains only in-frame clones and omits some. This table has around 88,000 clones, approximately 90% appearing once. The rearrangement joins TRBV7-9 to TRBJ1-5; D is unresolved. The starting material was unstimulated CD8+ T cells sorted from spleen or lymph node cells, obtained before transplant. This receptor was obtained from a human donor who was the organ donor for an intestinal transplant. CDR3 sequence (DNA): TGTGCCAGCAGCCACGGGAGGGAGTCGGGTCAGCCCCAGCATTTT. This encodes CASSHGRESGQPQHF.